This passage covers 5 T cell receptor beta chains from one sample sequenced in a study of pediatric ulcerative colitis. TCRdb's copy holds only in-frame clones and misses some; the assay was immunoSEQ multiplex PCR. The sample gives approximately 17,000 clones, 70% to 80% of which show up once; more than 6.5% is in the top ten. During colonoscopy, one to two rectal pinch biopsies were collected. What was sequenced was gut tissue. All receptors come from a boy younger than 18 who was a control in a study of pediatric ulcerative colitis.

The V and J genes are TRBV10-3 and TRBJ2-3; D not certain. The length of the CDR3 is 10 residues. Germline V gives CDR1 ENHRY, CDR2 SYGVKD. Between the trimmed V and J ends, which lost 8 bases and 6 bases, there was a span of 6 bases. The DNA for the CDR3 is TGTGCCATCGGGGTGGATACGCAGTATTTT. Translated, it gives CAIGVDTQYF.

The chain recombines TRBV28 with TRBJ2-2, with TRBD1 matching 8 bases. The germline V gene encodes CDR1 MDHEN and CDR2 SYDVKM. This CDR3 contains 15 residues. Trimming at V came to 6 bases and at J to 7 bases, leaving 10 bases not matched to a gene. The CDR3 coding sequence is TGTGCCAGCAGCCGAGCCCAAACAGGGGGCGGGGAGCTGTTTTTT. Translating gives CASSRAQTGGGELFF. The entire variable domain, with the rest obtained from reference TRBV28 and TRBJ2-2, is as follows: DVKVTQSSRYLVKRTGEKVFLECVQDMDHENMFWYRQDPGLGLRLIYFSYDVKMKEKGDIPEGYSVSREKKERFSLILESASTNQTSMYLCASSRAQTGGGELFFGEGSRLTVL.

The rearrangement joins TRBV28 to TRBJ1-6; D remains ambiguous. The germline gives CDR1 MDHEN, CDR2 SYDVKM. The CDR3 covers 19 residues. V lost 5 bases, J lost 3 bases, and 23 bases lay in between. The CDR3 is CASSPIPGLTKDYNSPLHF. The DNA for the CDR3 is TGTGCCAGCAGTCCTATTCCGGGTCTCACTAAAGACTATAATTCACCCCTCCACTTT.

The V call is TRBV5-4, the J call TRBJ2-5; TRBD2 aligns across 7 bases. Germline lookup yields CDR1 SGHNT and CDR2 YYREEE (reference sequence). This CDR3 contains 15 residues. With 1 base clipped from V and 5 bases from J, the junction kept 8 bases outside the gene matches. The CDR3 spells CASSLSFTGGETQYF. The CDR3, as DNA: TGTGCCAGCAGCTTGAGTTTTACGGGAGGTGAGACCCAGTACTTC.

The rearrangement links TRBV10-3 to TRBJ2-1, with D tentatively TRBD2 (6 bases). CDR1 ENHRY and CDR2 SYGVKD come from the germline V gene. V lost 3 bases, J lost 6 bases, and 12 bases lay in between. This CDR3 is built from 14 residues. The CDR3 sequence: CAISDSGDSNEQFF. The DNA for the CDR3 is TGTGCCATCAGTGATAGTGGGGACTCCAATGAGCAGTTCTTC.